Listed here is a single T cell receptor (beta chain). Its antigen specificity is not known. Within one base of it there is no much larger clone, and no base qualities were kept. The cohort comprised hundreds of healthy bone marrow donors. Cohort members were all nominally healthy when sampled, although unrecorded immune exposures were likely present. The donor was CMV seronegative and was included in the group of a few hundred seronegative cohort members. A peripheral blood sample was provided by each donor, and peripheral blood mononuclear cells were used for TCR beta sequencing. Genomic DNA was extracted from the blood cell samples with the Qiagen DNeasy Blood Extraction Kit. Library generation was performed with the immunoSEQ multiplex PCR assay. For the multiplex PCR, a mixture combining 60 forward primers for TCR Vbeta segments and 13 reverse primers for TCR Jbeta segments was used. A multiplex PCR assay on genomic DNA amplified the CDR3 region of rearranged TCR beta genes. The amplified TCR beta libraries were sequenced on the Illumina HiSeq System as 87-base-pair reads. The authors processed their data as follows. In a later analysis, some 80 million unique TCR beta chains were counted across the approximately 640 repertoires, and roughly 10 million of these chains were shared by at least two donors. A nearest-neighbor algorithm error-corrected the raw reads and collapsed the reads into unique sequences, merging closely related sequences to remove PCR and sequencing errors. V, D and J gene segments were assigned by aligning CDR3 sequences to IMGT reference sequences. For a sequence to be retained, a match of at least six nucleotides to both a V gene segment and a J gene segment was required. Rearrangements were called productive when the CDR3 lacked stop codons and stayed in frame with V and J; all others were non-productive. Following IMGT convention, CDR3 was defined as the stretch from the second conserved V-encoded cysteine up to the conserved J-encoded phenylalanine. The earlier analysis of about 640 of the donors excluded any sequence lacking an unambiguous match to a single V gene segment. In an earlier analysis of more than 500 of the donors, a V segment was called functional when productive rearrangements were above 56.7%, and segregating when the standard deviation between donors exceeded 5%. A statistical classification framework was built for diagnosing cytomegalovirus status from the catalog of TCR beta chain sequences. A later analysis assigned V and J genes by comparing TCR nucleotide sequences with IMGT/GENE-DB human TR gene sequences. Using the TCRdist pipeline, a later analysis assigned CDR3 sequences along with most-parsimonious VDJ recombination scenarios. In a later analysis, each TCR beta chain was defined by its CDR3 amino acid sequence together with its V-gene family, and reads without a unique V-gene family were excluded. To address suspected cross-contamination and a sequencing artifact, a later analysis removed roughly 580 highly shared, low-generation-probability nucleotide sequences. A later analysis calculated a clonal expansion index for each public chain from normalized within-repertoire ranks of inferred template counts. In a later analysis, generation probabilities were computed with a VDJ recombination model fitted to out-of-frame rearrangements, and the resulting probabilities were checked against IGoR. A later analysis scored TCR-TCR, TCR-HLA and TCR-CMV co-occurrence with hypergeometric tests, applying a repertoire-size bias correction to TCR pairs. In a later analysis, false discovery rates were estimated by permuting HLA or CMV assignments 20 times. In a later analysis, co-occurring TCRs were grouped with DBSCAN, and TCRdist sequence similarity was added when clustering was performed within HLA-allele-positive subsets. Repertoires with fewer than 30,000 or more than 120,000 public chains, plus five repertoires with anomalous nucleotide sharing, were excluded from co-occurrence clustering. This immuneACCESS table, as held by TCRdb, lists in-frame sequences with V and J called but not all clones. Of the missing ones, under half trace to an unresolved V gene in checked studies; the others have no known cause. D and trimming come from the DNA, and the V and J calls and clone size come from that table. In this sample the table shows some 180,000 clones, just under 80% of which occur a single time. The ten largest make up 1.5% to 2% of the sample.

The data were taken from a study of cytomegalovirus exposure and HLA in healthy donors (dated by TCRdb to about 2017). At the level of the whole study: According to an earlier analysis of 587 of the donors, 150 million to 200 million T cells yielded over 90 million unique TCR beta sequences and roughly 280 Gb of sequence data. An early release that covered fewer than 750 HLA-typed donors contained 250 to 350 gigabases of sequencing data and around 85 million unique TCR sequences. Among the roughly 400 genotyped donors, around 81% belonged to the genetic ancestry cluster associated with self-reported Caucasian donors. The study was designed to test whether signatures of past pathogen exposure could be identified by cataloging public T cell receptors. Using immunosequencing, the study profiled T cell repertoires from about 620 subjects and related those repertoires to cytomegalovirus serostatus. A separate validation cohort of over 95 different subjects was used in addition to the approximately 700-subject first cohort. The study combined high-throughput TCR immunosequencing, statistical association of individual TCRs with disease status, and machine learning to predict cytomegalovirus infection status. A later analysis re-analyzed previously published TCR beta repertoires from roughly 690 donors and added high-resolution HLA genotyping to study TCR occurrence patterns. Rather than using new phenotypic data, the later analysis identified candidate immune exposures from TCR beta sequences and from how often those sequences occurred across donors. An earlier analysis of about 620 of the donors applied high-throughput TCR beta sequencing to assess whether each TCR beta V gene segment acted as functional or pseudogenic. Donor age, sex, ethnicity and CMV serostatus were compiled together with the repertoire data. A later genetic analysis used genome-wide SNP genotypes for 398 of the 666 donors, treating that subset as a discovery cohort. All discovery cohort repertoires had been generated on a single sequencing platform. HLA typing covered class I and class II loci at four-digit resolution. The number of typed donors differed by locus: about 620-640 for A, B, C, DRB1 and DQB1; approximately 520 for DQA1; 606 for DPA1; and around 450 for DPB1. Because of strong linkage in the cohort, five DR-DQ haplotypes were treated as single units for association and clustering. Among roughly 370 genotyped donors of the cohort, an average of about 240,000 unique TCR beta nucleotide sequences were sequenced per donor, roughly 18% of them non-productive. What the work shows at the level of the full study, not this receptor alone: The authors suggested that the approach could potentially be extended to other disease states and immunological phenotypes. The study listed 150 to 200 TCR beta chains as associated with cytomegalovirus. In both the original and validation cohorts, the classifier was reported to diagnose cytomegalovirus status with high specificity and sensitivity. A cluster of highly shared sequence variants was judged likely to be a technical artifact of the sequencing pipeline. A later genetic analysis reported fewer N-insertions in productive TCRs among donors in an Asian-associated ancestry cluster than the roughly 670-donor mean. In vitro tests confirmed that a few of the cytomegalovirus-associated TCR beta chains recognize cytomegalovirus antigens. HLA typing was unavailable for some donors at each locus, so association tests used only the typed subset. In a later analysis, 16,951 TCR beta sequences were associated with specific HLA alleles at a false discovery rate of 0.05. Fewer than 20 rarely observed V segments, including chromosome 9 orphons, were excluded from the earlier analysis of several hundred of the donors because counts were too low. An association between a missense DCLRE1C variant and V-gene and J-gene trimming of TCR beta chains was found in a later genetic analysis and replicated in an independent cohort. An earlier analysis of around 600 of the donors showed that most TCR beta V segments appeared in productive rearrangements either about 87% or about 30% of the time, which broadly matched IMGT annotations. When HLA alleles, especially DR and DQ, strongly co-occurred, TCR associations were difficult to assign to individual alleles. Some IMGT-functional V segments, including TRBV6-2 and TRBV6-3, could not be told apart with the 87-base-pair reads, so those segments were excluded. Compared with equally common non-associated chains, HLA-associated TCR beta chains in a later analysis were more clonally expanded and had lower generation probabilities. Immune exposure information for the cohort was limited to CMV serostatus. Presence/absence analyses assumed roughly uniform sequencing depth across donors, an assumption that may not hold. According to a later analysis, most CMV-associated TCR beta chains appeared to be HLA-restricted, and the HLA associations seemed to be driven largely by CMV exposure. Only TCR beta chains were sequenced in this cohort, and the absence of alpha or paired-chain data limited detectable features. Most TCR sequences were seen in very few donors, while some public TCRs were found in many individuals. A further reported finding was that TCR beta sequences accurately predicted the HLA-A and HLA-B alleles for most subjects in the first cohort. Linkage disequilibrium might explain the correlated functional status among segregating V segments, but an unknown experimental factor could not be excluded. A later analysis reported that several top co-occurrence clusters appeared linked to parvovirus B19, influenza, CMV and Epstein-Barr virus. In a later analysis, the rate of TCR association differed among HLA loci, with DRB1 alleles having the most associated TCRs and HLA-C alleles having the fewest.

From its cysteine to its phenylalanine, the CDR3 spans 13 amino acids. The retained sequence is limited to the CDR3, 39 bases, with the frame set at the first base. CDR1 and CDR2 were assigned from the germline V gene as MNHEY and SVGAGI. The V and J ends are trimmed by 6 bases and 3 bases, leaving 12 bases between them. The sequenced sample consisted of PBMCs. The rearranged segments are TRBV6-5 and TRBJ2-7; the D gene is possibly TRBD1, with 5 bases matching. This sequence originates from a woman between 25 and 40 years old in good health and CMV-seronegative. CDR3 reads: CASRPPGFYEQYF. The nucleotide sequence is TGTGCCAGCAGACCCCCAGGGTTCTACGAGCAGTACTTC.